Below, 9 T cell receptor beta chains from the same sample are listed, as sequenced in a study of cytomegalovirus exposure and HLA in healthy donors. TCRdb keeps only in-frame clones here, not all; method: immunoSEQ multiplex PCR. This table has over 50,000 clones, about 95% appearing once. The sample taken for sequencing was PBMCs. The receptors stem from a woman aged 18 to 35 in good health and CMV-seronegative.

Concerning this clone itself: The same CDR3 can be traced to other DNA sequences in this sample. V gene TRBV19 combines with J gene TRBJ2-7, with TRBD2 matching over 10 bases. The V and J ends lost 6 bases and 2 bases, in that order; junction bases with no gene match: 4. This CDR3 is built from 14 residues. CDR1 is LNHDA and CDR2 is SQIVND in the germline V gene (reference sequence). The CDR3 is CASSRTSGTYEQYF. The CDR3, as DNA: TGTGCCAGTAGCCGGACTAGCGGCACCTACGAGCAGTACTTC.

This clone was detected once. The chain uses TRBV5-4 and TRBJ2-1, with 11 positions matching TRBD2. Germline CDR1 is SGHNT and CDR2 is YYREEE (reference sequence). V shed 3 bases, J shed 0 bases, and the junction held 8 bases outside the gene matches. This CDR3 region has 18 residues. The CDR3 loop is CASSSPLAGGSSYNEQFF. The CDR3 bases are TGTGCCAGCAGCTCCCCTCTAGCGGGGGGCAGCTCCTACAATGAGCAGTTCTTC.

This clone was seen only once. The chain joins TRBV5-1 to TRBJ2-3; 10 positions match TRBD2. From germline, CDR1 is SGHRS and CDR2 YFSETQ. The CDR3 extends over 16 amino acids. J was trimmed by 0 bases and V by 3 bases; bases with no gene match: 4. The CDR3 loop reads CASSSQTSGSTDTQYF. CDR3 sequence (DNA): TGCGCCAGCAGCTCGCAGACTAGCGGGAGCACAGATACGCAGTATTTT.

The chain couples TRBV19 to TRBJ1-2; weak D call: TRBD1 (5 bases). CDR1 and CDR2 from the germline V gene are LNHDA and SQIVND (reference sequence). V lost 4 bases and J 4 bases, leaving 10 bases between the germline ends. This CDR3 spans 13 amino acids. CDR3 sequence: CASSTPGPYGYTF. In DNA, the CDR3 is TGTGCCAGTAGTACCCCAGGGCCCTATGGCTACACCTTC.

J is TRBJ2-2 and V is TRBV9, with D possibly matching TRBD2 (6 bases). Germline values: CDR1 SGDLS, CDR2 YYNGEE. V was trimmed by 4 bases and J by 5 bases, leaving 18 bases between them. This CDR3 comprises 16 residues. The DNA of the CDR3 is TGTGCCAGCAGCCCGGCGGCGCGGGGTCAGACCGGGGAGCTGTTTTTT. As protein: CASSPAARGQTGELFF.

J is TRBJ2-7 and V is TRBV7-8; a possible D gene is TRBD2 (5 bases). This CDR3 comprises 14 residues. Looked up from germline, CDR1 is SGHVS and CDR2 is FQNEAQ. V shed 6 bases and J shed 5 bases, with 17 bases lying between them. Here the CDR3 DNA reads TGTGCCAGCAGATCCGACACGGGAACCGACGAGCAGTACTTC. It translates to CASRSDTGTDEQYF.

The rearrangement joins TRBV10-3 to TRBJ1-2; 7 bases fit TRBD1. The CDR3 length is 12 residues. V trimming: 7 bases; J trimming: 8 bases; junction bases outside the gene matches: 7. Germline assignment: CDR1 ENHRY and CDR2 SYGVKD. The CDR3 DNA reads as TGTGCCATCACAGGGGGGATCGACGGCTACACCTTC. This codes for CAITGGIDGYTF.

The chain is built from TRBV5-1 and TRBJ1-1; possible D gene TRBD1, 5 bases. Germline assignment: CDR1 SGHRS and CDR2 YFSETQ. CDR3 length: 14 residues. V lost 1 base to trimming and J lost 3 bases, with 10 bases between them. The chain's CDR3 is CASSLPGPYTEAFF. The CDR3 DNA reads TGCGCCAGCAGCTTGCCAGGGCCCTACACTGAAGCTTTCTTT.

V and J are TRBV9 and TRBJ2-7; 7 nucleotides match TRBD1. The V gene's germline CDR1 is SGDLS and CDR2 YYNGEE. This CDR3 has 15 residues. J gave up 9 bases and V 6 bases, and 18 bases lay outside the gene matches. The CDR3 DNA reads TGTGCCAGCAACCGATACGGACAGGCAACACGGGGGCAGTACTTC. It encodes CASNRYGQATRGQYF.